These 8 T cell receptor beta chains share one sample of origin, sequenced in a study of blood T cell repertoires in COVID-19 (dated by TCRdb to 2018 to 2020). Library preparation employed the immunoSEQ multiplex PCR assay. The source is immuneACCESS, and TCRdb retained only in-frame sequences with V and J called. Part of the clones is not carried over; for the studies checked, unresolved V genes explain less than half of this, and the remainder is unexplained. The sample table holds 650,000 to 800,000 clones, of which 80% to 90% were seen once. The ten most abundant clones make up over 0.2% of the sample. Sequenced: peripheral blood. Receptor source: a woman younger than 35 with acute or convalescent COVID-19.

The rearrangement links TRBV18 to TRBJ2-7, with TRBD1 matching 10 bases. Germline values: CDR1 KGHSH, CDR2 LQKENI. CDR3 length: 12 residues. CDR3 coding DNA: TGTGCCAGCTCACCGGGACAGGGGTCCCAGATCGTC. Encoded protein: CASSPGQGSQIV.

The CDR3 spells CASSWGGSSYEQYF. In DNA, the CDR3 is TGTGCCAGCAGCTGGGGGGGTAGTAGTTACGAGCAGTACTTC. The chain employs TRBV27 and TRBJ2-7, with 7 bases aligning to TRBD2. The V segment lost 6 bases and the J segment 4 bases; nucleotides outside the gene matches: 9. The CDR3 totals 14 residues. Germline CDR1 is MNHEY and CDR2 is SMNVEV (reference sequence).

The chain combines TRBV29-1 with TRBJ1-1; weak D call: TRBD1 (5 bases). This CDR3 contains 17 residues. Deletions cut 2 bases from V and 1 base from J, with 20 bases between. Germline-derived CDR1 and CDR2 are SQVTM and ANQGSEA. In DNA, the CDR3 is TGCAGCGTTGAACCCTTTGGGGTTCTCGGGGGGAACACTGAAGCTTTCTTT. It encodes CSVEPFGVLGGNTEAFF. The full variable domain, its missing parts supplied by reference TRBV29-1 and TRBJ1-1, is SAVISQKPSRDICQRGTSLTIQCQVDSQVTMMFWYRQQPGQSLTLIATANQGSEATYESGFVIDKFPISRPNLTFSTLTVSNMSPEDSSIYLCSVEPFGVLGGNTEAFFGQGTRLTVV.

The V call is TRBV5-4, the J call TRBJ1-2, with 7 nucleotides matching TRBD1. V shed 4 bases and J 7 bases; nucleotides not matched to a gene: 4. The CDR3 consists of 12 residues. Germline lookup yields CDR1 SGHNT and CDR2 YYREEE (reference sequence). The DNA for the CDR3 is TGTGCCAGCAGCCCCTGGACAGGTGGCTACACCTTC. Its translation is CASSPWTGGYTF.

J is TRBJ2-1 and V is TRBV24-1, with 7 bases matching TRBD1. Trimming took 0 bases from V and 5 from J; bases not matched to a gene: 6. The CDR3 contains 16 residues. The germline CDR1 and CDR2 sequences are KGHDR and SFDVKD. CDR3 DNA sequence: TGTGCCACCAGTGATTTGCTGGCAGGGGGACACAATGAGCAGTTCTTC. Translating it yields CATSDLLAGGHNEQFF.

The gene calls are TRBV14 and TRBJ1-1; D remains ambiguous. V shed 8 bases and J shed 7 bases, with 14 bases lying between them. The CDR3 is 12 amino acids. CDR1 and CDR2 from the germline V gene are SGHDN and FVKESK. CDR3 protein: CASRDMGIEAFF. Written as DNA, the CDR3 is TGTGCCAGCCGAGACATGGGTATTGAAGCTTTCTTT.

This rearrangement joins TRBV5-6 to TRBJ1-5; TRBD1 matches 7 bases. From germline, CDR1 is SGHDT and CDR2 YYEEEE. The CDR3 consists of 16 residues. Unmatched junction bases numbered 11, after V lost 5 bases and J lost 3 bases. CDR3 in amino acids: CASRPQQGKYNQPQHF. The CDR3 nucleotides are TGTGCCAGCAGGCCACAACAGGGGAAGTACAATCAGCCCCAGCATTTT. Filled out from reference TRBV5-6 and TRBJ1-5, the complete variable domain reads DAGVTQSPTHLIKTRGQQVTLRCSPKSGHDTVSWYQQALGQGPQFIFQYYEEEERQRGNFPDRFSGHQFPNYSSELNVNALLLGDSALYLCASRPQQGKYNQPQHFGDGTRLSIL.

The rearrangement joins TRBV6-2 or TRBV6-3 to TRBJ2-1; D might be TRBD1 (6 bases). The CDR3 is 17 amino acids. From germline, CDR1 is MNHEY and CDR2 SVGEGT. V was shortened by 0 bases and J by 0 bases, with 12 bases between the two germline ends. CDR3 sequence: CASSYSLQGTSYNEQFF. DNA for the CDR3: TGTGCCAGCAGTTACTCCCTACAGGGTACCTCCTACAATGAGCAGTTCTTC.